This passage covers 16 T cell receptor beta chains from one sample sequenced in a study of cytomegalovirus exposure and HLA in healthy donors. The PCR ran on 60 Vbeta and 13 Jbeta primers. Only in-frame clones appear in the TCRdb table, and some are missing; sequencing was by immunoSEQ multiplex PCR. The table records some 120,000 clones, more than 60% of them present only once. Sequencing was done on a sample of PBMCs. These receptors all stem from a middle-aged woman in good health and CMV-seropositive.

The chain couples TRBV2 to TRBJ1-4; D is unclear. The CDR3 spans 13 residues. From germline, CDR1 is SNHLY and CDR2 FYNNEI. V was trimmed by 7 bases and J by 6 bases, leaving 12 bases between them. The CDR3: CASNTNRYEKLFF. The CDR3 DNA sequence: TGTGCCAGCAACACAAACCGCTATGAAAAACTGTTTTTT.

The chain carries TRBV28 and TRBJ2-3; 11 nucleotides line up with TRBD2. Trimming removed 6 bases from V and 1 base from J; junction bases left unmatched: 6. The CDR3 totals 16 residues. Germline-derived CDR1 and CDR2 are MDHEN and SYDVKM. The CDR3 sequence is CASRTSGKGGTDTQYF. The CDR3 nucleotides are TGTGCCAGCAGGACTAGCGGGAAGGGTGGCACAGATACGCAGTATTTT.

The rearrangement uses TRBV7-3 and TRBJ2-2; a possible D gene is TRBD1 (6 bases). Germline CDR1 is SGHTA and CDR2 is FQGTGA. This CDR3 comprises 14 residues. Trimming took off 2 bases at V and 8 bases at J, with 12 bases between the two ends. The CDR3 loop reads CASSLASGTGELFF. DNA for the CDR3: TGTGCCAGCAGCTTAGCGTCCGGGACAGGGGAGCTGTTTTTT.

This clone was observed once. The J gene is TRBJ1-4, the V gene TRBV25-1; 8 nucleotides match TRBD1. Germline CDR1 is MGHDK and CDR2 is SYGVNS. The CDR3 is 16 amino acids. V shed 1 base, J shed 7 bases, and the junction held 8 bases outside the gene matches. Here the CDR3 DNA reads TGTGCCAGCAGTGAATTTGTCACTACAGGGGGTGAAAAACTGTTTTTT. Protein product: CASSEFVTTGGEKLFF.

J is TRBJ2-7 and V is TRBV7-4; 7 bases fit TRBD1. The CDR3 is 15 amino acids. V shed 6 bases and J 0 bases; nucleotides not matched to a gene: 8. Germline lookup yields CDR1 SGHVT and CDR2 SQSDAQ. The CDR3: CASSFGTVVSYEQYF. The CDR3 DNA sequence: TGTGCCAGCAGTTTTGGGACAGTAGTCTCCTACGAGCAGTACTTC.

The genes are TRBV9 and TRBJ1-1; 7 nucleotides match TRBD1. The CDR3 runs to 14 residues. The germline CDR1 and CDR2 sequences are SGDLS and YYNGEE. V lost 0 bases, J lost 5 bases, and 4 bases stayed unmatched. The CDR3 coding sequence is TGTGCCAGCAGCGTAGACCAGACAGGGACTGAAGCTTTCTTT. It translates to CASSVDQTGTEAFF.

This clone showed up just a few times. V and J are TRBV6-5 and TRBJ2-3, with TRBD2 identical over 7 bases. V trimming: 5 bases; J trimming: 0 bases; junction bases outside the gene matches: 5. CDR1 and CDR2 from the germline V gene are MNHEY and SVGAGI. This CDR3 contains 15 residues. Here the CDR3 reads CASSTGAGSTDTQYF. The CDR3, as DNA: TGTGCCAGCAGTACTGGAGCGGGAAGCACAGATACGCAGTATTTT.

Only a few counts were recorded for this clone. J is TRBJ2-3 and V is TRBV6-4; D possibly corresponds to TRBD2 (5 bases). The CDR3 extends over 16 amino acids. Per the germline V gene, CDR1 is MRHNA and CDR2 is SNTAGT. V was shortened by 4 bases and J by 0 bases, with 14 bases between the two germline ends. The CDR3 nucleotides read TGTGCCAGCAGTGCGCGGGCGGAGGACAGCACAGATACGCAGTATTTT. The encoded protein is CASSARAEDSTDTQYF.

The rearrangement joins TRBV19 to TRBJ1-5; D uncertain. V was cut by 0 bases and J by 7 bases, with 7 bases left in between. The CDR3 length is 13 residues. Germline V gene data show CDR1 as LNHDA and CDR2 as SQIVND (reference sequence). CDR3 amino acids: CASSIDPTQPQHF. CDR3 DNA: TGTGCCAGTAGTATAGATCCAACACAGCCCCAGCATTTT.

The chain is built from TRBV5-4 and TRBJ2-2; D ambiguous. CDR3 length: 15 residues. Germline V gene sequence: CDR1 SGHNT, CDR2 YYREEE (reference sequence). Trimming took 0 bases from V and 1 from J, leaving 7 bases between them. For the CDR3, the DNA is TGTGCCAGCAGCTTGGAGATGAGGAACACCGGGGAGCTGTTTTTT. This gives the protein CASSLEMRNTGELFF.

To note about this clone: The junction shows a germline mismatch at one end, possibly a read error. J is TRBJ1-5 and V is TRBV7-9; the D gene is possibly TRBD1 (5 bases). The CDR3 has 12 amino acids. Germline V gives CDR1 SEHNR, CDR2 FQNEAQ (reference sequence). The CDR3 nucleotides are TGTTCCAGCAGCTTAGTCCTAGGGGCCCAGCATTTT. Translating gives CSSSLVLGAQHF.

The chain couples TRBV5-8 to TRBJ1-4; 8 positions agree with TRBD1. The germline gives CDR1 SGHTS, CDR2 YDEGEE. The CDR3 totals 14 residues. J was trimmed by 7 bases and V by 4 bases; bases with no gene match: 6. The chain's CDR3 is CASSIGQGPEKLFF. CDR3 coding DNA: TGTGCCAGCAGCATCGGACAGGGACCTGAAAAACTGTTTTTT.

The V gene is TRBV28, the J gene TRBJ2-7; no firm D call. Germline CDR1 is MDHEN and CDR2 is SYDVKM. V dropped 2 bases and J dropped 0 bases, with 11 bases sitting between them. The CDR3 spans 15 residues. CDR3 region: CASSLRGLPSYEQYF. The CDR3 DNA is TGTGCCAGCAGTTTAAGAGGTCTCCCCTCCTACGAGCAGTACTTC.

This chain uses TRBV30 with TRBJ2-2; TRBD1 matches at 8 bases. Germline V gives CDR1 GTSNPN, CDR2 SVGIG (reference sequence). The CDR3 consists of 14 residues. V gave up 7 bases and J gave up 1 base; unmatched junction bases: 5. The DNA for the CDR3 is TGTGCCTCTGACAGGGGTCAGAACACCGGGGAGCTGTTTTTT. It translates to CASDRGQNTGELFF.

In the case of this clone: This CDR3 is also generated by other DNA sequences in the sample. The chain has TRBV11-3 and TRBJ1-1; the D gene is possibly TRBD1 (6 bases). The CDR3 has 15 amino acids. The germline V and J ends were trimmed by 1 base and 2 bases, with 11 bases remaining between them. Germline V gene sequence: CDR1 SGHNT, CDR2 YENEEA. The CDR3 is CASSLGQGRNTEAFF. CDR3 in DNA: TGTGCCAGCAGCTTAGGTCAGGGGAGAAACACTGAAGCTTTCTTT.

In regard to this clone: The sample contains more than one DNA sequence encoding this CDR3. This chain joins TRBV5-1 and TRBJ1-4; D call uncertain. Trimming stripped 0 bases from V and 0 bases from J, with 6 bases between. The CDR3 runs 15 residues. Per germline, CDR1 SGHRS and CDR2 YFSETQ. The CDR3 DNA sequence: TGCGCCAGCAGCTTGGACGGGGCAACTAATGAAAAACTGTTTTTT. Encoded protein: CASSLDGATNEKLFF.